This record looks at one T cell receptor (beta chain) sequence and its context. Its antigen is not known. This record comes from a study of shared clonotypes between healthy human individuals. Overall study context: Each donor had three CD4 naive, three CD4 memory, two CD8 naive and one CD8 memory plate. Study-wide findings and caveats: The four-donor shared clonotypes exceeded non-shared clonotypes in generation probability, with non-shared ones scoring lower. A handful of donors shared 5% to 5.5% of their naive CD4 clonotypes.

Trimming removed 8 bases from V and 5 bases from J, with 15 bases in between. Germline CDR1 and CDR2: MNHEY and SVGAGI. The CDR3 runs 13 residues. Profiled with immunoSEQ multiplex PCR; TCRdb holds only in-frame clones, not every one. The repertoire has over a million clones, more than 60% of them found once; the top ten carry about 1.5%. The origin of this receptor is a man between 18 and 35 years old in good health. The specimen was memory CD4+ T cells sorted from blood. This sample's subset: CD45RA-negative fraction. V usage is TRBV6-5 and J usage is TRBJ2-5, with D perhaps matching TRBD2 (6 bases). The CDR3 DNA is TGTGCCAGCGGCACCCCAGGGAGGGAGACCCAGTACTTC. Translated: CASGTPGRETQYF.